What follows is one TCR beta chain and its context. This sample was included in a study of T cell responses to AZD1222 COVID-19 vaccine. Measured with immunoSEQ multiplex PCR; TCRdb has only the in-frame clones, and not every one. Of about 150,000 clones listed, 94% were seen once; the top ten hold 1.3%. Germline V gene sequence: CDR1 SEHNR, CDR2 FQNEAQ (reference sequence). V gave up 4 bases and J gave up 6 bases, with 21 bases separating them. The CDR3 runs 16 residues. J is TRBJ1-2 and V is TRBV7-9; D is uncertain. Sample: peripheral blood, taken on day 0 of AZD1222 vaccination. The sequence derives from an adult in good health. The CDR3 loop is CASSWDVGRALDGYTF. DNA for the CDR3: TGTGCCAGCAGCTGGGATGTCGGTAGGGCCCTCGATGGCTACACCTTC.